Presented here are 9 T cell receptor beta chains from one specimen sequenced in a study of blood T cell repertoires in COVID-19. The repertoire was sequenced with immunoSEQ multiplex PCR; TCRdb's copy has only in-frame clones and lacks some. The sample lists 240,000 or so clones; more than 70% were seen once. The sequenced sample consisted of PBMCs or T cells enriched from blood (not recorded which). These receptors all stem from a woman aged 45 to 65 who had recovered from COVID-19.

This clone showed up just a few times. The chain uses TRBV19 and TRBJ1-3, with D possibly TRBD1 on 6 matching bases. V lost 6 bases and J 0 bases, leaving 6 bases between the germline ends. The CDR3 extends over 13 amino acids. CDR1 and CDR2 from the germline V gene are LNHDA and SQIVND (reference sequence). The CDR3 here is CASRDSSGNTIYF. The DNA of the CDR3 is TGTGCCAGTAGGGACAGCTCTGGAAACACCATATATTTT.

The chain links TRBV3-1 (or the pseudogene TRBV3-2) to TRBJ2-1, with 9 bases aligning to TRBD2. This CDR3 region has 17 residues. V shed 4 bases and J 8 bases; nucleotides not matched to a gene: 15. Germline lookup yields CDR1 LGHDT and CDR2 YNNKEL (reference sequence). The CDR3, as DNA: TGTGCCAGCAGCCGAGAAACACTAGCGGGCCGACCCCATGAGCAGTTCTTC. Amino acid sequence: CASSRETLAGRPHEQFF.

This chain uses TRBV20-1 with TRBJ1-1; a possible D gene is TRBD1 (5 bases). Germline assignment: CDR1 DFQATT and CDR2 SNEGSKA (reference sequence). The length of the CDR3 is 11 residues. Trimming cost V 0 bases and J 10 bases, with 9 bases left between them. The CDR3 coding sequence is TGCAGTGCTAGAGACCCAGGGCGAGCTTTCTTT. Its protein product is CSARDPGRAFF.

The rearrangement joins TRBV10-3 to TRBJ1-1; TRBD1 aligns across 9 bases. V was pared by 10 bases and J by 2 bases, with 5 bases of the junction left unmatched. Germline CDR1 ENHRY, CDR2 SYGVKD. The CDR3 runs to 13 residues. CDR3 protein: CARRQGVNTEAFF. CDR3 nucleotides: TGTGCCAGGCGACAGGGGGTCAACACTGAAGCTTTCTTT.

This clone occurred a few times. CDR3 region: CASSRTSGSGRTGELFF. As DNA, the CDR3 is TGTGCCAGCAGCCGGACTAGCGGGAGTGGTAGAACCGGGGAGCTGTTTTTT. The rearrangement uses TRBV7-3 and TRBJ2-2, with 13 bases lining up with TRBD2. This CDR3 contains 17 residues. J gave up 5 bases and V 5 bases, and 8 bases lay outside the gene matches. CDR1 and CDR2 from the germline V gene are SGHTA and FQGTGA.

The chain employs TRBV4-3 and TRBJ2-3, with 9 bases aligning to TRBD1. J gave up 4 bases and V 2 bases, and 10 bases lay outside the gene matches. Germline assignment: CDR1 LGHNA and CDR2 YSLEER. The CDR3 has 17 amino acids. In DNA, the CDR3 is TGCGCCAGCAGCCAAAGGTTGTGGGACAGGGCCGCAGATACGCAGTATTTT. This encodes CASSQRLWDRAADTQYF.

The DNA of the CDR3 is TGTGCCAGCAGTACGGAGGTTAATTCACCCCTCCACTTT. Protein: CASSTEVNSPLHF. This chain joins TRBV6-5 and TRBJ1-6; D call uncertain. CDR3 size: 13 residues. V lost 5 bases and J lost 6, with 8 bases in between. CDR1 MNHEY and CDR2 SVGAGI come from the germline V gene.

The chain employs TRBV24-1 and TRBJ2-3, with a tentative D call TRBD1 (6 bases). This CDR3 has 14 amino acids. Germline V CDR1 and CDR2: KGHDR, SFDVKD. V shed 2 bases and J shed 5 bases, with 10 bases lying between them. CDR3 nucleotides: TGTGCCACCAGTGATTCACCCAGGGGAGATACGCAGTATTTT. It codes for CATSDSPRGDTQYF.

The V call is TRBV6-6, the J call TRBJ1-2; 9 bases are a match to TRBD1. V dropped 6 bases and J dropped 12; count of bases not matched to a gene: 11. The germline V gene encodes CDR1 MNHNY and CDR2 SVGAGI (reference sequence). This CDR3 is 13 amino acids long. CDR3 protein: CASSPYSDRGDTF. As DNA, the CDR3 is TGTGCCAGCAGCCCTTACTCCGACAGGGGGGACACCTTC.